The source of this TCR beta chain is a study of blood T cell repertoires in COVID-19. On the study more broadly: COVID-19 samples from acute and convalescent phases originated in the United States, Italy and Spain.

The germline V and J ends were trimmed by 5 bases and 3 bases, with 12 bases remaining between them. The V gene's germline CDR1 is SGHRS and CDR2 YFSETQ. CDR3 length: 13 residues. Assay used: immunoSEQ multiplex PCR; TCRdb lists only in-frame clones, some missing. The sample holds over 45,000 clones, approximately 85% seen once. The receptor was derived from a man aged 40-49 years with acute or convalescent COVID-19. Sequenced material: peripheral blood. The chain joins TRBV5-1 to TRBJ2-7; possible D gene TRBD2, 6 bases. This CDR3 reads CASSIGGDYEQYF. The CDR3 nucleotides are TGCGCCAGCAGTATCGGGGGAGACTACGAGCAGTACTTC.